The rows below give T cell receptor beta chains drawn from one sample of a study of blood T cell repertoires in COVID-19. Method: immunoSEQ multiplex PCR; TCRdb's copy keeps in-frame clones and lacks some. Of under 200,000 clones listed, approximately 86% were seen once; the top ten hold roughly 1.1%. The sample taken for sequencing was peripheral blood. These receptors originate from a man aged 55 to 70 who had recovered from COVID-19. CDR3s include the opening cysteine and the closing phenylalanine or tryptophan. Each record gives: clone size, J gene, V gene, D gene, CDR3 DNA, CDR3 protein. A D gene is named only where the DNA matches it firmly. Clone size is given for some rows only: seen once, a few or many times, or a class if the clone is expanded.

>-|TRBJ1-3|TRBV4-1|-
TGCGCCAGCAGCCAACAGCGTAGCTCTGGAAACACCATATATTTT
CASSQQRSSGNTIYF
>-|TRBJ1-1|TRBV7-2|-
TGTGCCAGCAGCTTTGCACGGGGGAACACTGAAGCTTTCTTT
CASSFARGNTEAFF
>once|TRBJ2-5|TRBV9|-
TGTGCCAGCAGCGCCCGACTAGGTCGGCCAGAGACCCAGTACTTC
CASSARLGRPETQYF
>-|TRBJ1-1|TRBV29-1|TRBD1
TGCAGCTCAGGGGACAGCTTGAACACTGAAGCTTTCTTT
CSSGDSLNTEAFF
>-|TRBJ2-6|TRBV4-2|-
TGTGCCAGCAGCGCTCACGGCTCTGGGGCCAACGTCCTGACTTTC
CASSAHGSGANVLTF
>-|TRBJ1-2|TRBV7-9|TRBD1
TGTGCCAGCAGCTCCTCCCTAAGGTGGGGCAGGGGGCGAGGTGGCTACACCTTC
CASSSSLRWGRGRGGYTF
>-|TRBJ1-2|TRBV5-1|-
TGCGCCAGCAGCTTGTCTCCGGGCTCGGGGGAAGGCTACACCTTC
CASSLSPGSGEGYTF
>-|TRBJ2-3|TRBV3-1/TRBV3-2|TRBD2
TGTGCCAGCAGCAATAAACCTTTTGGACTAGCGGGGGACACAGATACGCAGTATTTT
CASSNKPFGLAGDTDTQYF
>-|TRBJ2-5|TRBV13|-
TGTGCCAGCAGCTTATCGGAAGAGACCCAGTACTTC
CASSLSEETQYF
>-|TRBJ2-1|TRBV7-2|-
TGTGCCAGCAGCTTATCGCAGAACAATGAGCAGTTCTTC
CASSLSQNNEQFF
>-|TRBJ2-7|TRBV27|TRBD2
TGTGCCAGCAGCCTCGGGACTAGTTCCTACGAGCAGTACTTC
CASSLGTSSYEQYF
>-|TRBJ2-1|TRBV10-3|TRBD1
TGTGCCATCACTCCGACAGGGGGGTACAATGAGCAGTTCTTC
CAITPTGGYNEQFF
>-|TRBJ2-1|TRBV7-9|-
TGTGCCAGCACCCCGACGGGTAGTCCCGGCAATGAGCAGTTCTTC
CASTPTGSPGNEQFF
>-|TRBJ2-7|TRBV7-7|TRBD1
TGTGCTAGCACCCCGGGACAGGGGGCTATCGAGCAGTACTTC
CASTPGQGAIEQYF
>few|TRBJ1-5|TRBV4-3|-
TGCGCCAGCAGCCAAGACCTAAATCAGCCCCAGCATTTT
CASSQDLNQPQHF
>-|TRBJ1-1|TRBV2|-
TGTGCCAGCAGTGACTACACTGAAGCTTTCTTT
CASSDYTEAFF
>-|TRBJ1-2|TRBV5-6|-
TGTGCCAGCAGCTTGACCTCGGACCCCGAGGGTATGGACTATGGCTACACCTTC
CASSLTSDPEGMDYGYTF
>-|TRBJ2-1|TRBV4-2|TRBD2
TGTGCCAGCAGCCAAGACCCTAGCGGGGGAGTCAATGAGCAGTTCTTC
CASSQDPSGGVNEQFF
>-|TRBJ2-1|TRBV5-1|TRBD2
TGCGCCAGCAGCTTGCGAGAGACTAGCGGGGGGGCGAGAAATGAGCAGTTCTTC
CASSLRETSGGARNEQFF
>-|TRBJ2-7|TRBV7-9|TRBD1
TGTGCCAGCAGCCCGAAAGGACAGGGGAGCTCCTACGAGCAGTACTTC
CASSPKGQGSSYEQYF